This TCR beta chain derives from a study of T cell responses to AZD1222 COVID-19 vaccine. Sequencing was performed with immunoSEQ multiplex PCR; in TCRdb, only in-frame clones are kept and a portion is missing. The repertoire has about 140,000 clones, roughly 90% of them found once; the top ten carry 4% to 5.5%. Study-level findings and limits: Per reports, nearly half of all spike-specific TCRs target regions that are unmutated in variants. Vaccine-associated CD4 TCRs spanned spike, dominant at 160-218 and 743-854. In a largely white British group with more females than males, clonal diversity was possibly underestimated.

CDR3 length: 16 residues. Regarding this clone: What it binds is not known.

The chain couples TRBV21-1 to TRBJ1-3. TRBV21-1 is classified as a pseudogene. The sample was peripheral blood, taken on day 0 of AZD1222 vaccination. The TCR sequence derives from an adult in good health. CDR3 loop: CASSALRGGSGNTIYF. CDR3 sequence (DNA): TGTGCCAGCAGCGCGCTCCGGGGGGGTTCGGGAAACACCATATATTTT.